The 21 T cell receptor beta chains in this list originate from one sample, sequenced in a study of brain T cells in children with intractable seizures. Specified time point: blood from clinic visit 5 months post-surgery; TSC patient then seizure free. Profiled with immunoSEQ multiplex PCR; TCRdb holds only in-frame clones, not every one. There are around 340,000 clones in the sample; 93% occur only once, and about 6% lies in the top ten. This sample comprised peripheral blood, obtained around 5 months after surgery. The receptors derive from a boy in the first two years of life with tuberous sclerosis and intractable seizures.

With respect to this clone: This CDR3 is also generated by other DNA sequences in the sample. The J gene is TRBJ2-1, the V gene TRBV9, with D tentatively TRBD1 or TRBD2 (5 bases each). This CDR3 contains 14 residues. V gave up 0 bases and J gave up 6 bases, with 10 bases separating them. Germline CDR1 and CDR2: SGDLS and YYNGEE. The CDR3: CASSVGGSPNEQFF. CDR3 sequence (DNA): TGTGCCAGCAGCGTAGGGGGGTCCCCCAATGAGCAGTTCTTC. The variable domain in full, completed from reference TRBV9 and TRBJ2-1, reads DSGVTQTPKHLITATGQRVTLRCSPRSGDLSVYWYQQSLDQGLQFLIQYYNGEERAKGNILERFSAQQFPDLHSELNLSSLELGDSALYFCASSVGGSPNEQFFGPGTRLTVL.

This chain joins TRBV30 and TRBJ2-2, with 10 bases lining up with TRBD2. CDR3 length: 17 residues. The germline CDR1 and CDR2 sequences are GTSNPN and SVGIG (reference sequence). V was pared by 2 bases and J by 5 bases, with 11 bases of the junction left unmatched. CDR3 sequence: CAWSIQKLAGVTGELFF. As DNA, the CDR3 is TGTGCCTGGAGTATACAGAAGCTAGCGGGAGTGACCGGGGAGCTGTTTTTT.

The chain employs TRBV19 and TRBJ2-1; perhaps TRBD1 as D (5 bases). Per germline, CDR1 LNHDA and CDR2 SQIVND (reference sequence). V lost 4 bases and J 3 bases, leaving 16 bases between the germline ends. This CDR3 is built from 16 residues. The CDR3, as DNA: TGTGCCAGTAGTACCCAGGACAACAACCGCTACAATGAGCAGTTCTTC. It encodes CASSTQDNNRYNEQFF.

The rearrangement uses TRBV12-3 or TRBV12-4 and TRBJ1-2; D is undetermined. CDR3 length: 11 residues. The germline V and J ends were trimmed by 5 bases and 2 bases, with 3 bases remaining between them. This chain's CDR3 is CASSNNYGYTF. CDR3 in DNA: TGTGCCAGCAGTAACAACTATGGCTACACCTTC.

The chain carries TRBV20-1 and TRBJ1-1; D gene unclear. The CDR3 is 14 residues long. Germline CDR1 is DFQATT and CDR2 is SNEGSKA (reference sequence). Trimming stripped 3 bases from V and 3 bases from J, with 14 bases between. Here the CDR3 DNA reads TGCAGTGCTAGTAGCCTCACACGGGACACTGAAGCTTTCTTT. Translated: CSASSLTRDTEAFF.

V and J are TRBV6-5 and TRBJ1-1, with 7 positions matching TRBD1. With V trimmed by 6 bases and J by 2 bases, 6 bases remained unmatched. The CDR3 has 14 residues. Germline CDR1 is MNHEY and CDR2 is SVGAGI. CDR3 protein: CASRPRDSNTEAFF. For the CDR3, the DNA is TGTGCCAGCAGACCCAGGGACAGCAACACTGAAGCTTTCTTT.

The rearrangement uses TRBV28 and TRBJ1-1, with D possibly TRBD1 on 5 matching bases. The V gene's germline CDR1 is MDHEN and CDR2 SYDVKM. Trimming removed 5 bases from V and 0 bases from J, with 13 bases in between. CDR3 length: 15 residues. The CDR3 DNA follows: TGTGCCAGCAGTAGGAGCGACAGTCTGAACACTGAAGCTTTCTTT. Its translation is CASSRSDSLNTEAFF.

This clone was detected a few times. The V call is TRBV7-2, the J call TRBJ1-3, with a weak D call TRBD1 (5 bases). V shed 1 base and J shed 3 bases, with 10 bases lying between them. The CDR3 is 15 amino acids. Germline CDR1 is SGHTA and CDR2 is FQGNSA. The DNA of the CDR3 is TGTGCCAGCAGCTTAGTAGCAGGGAATGGAAACACCATATATTTT. Translating gives CASSLVAGNGNTIYF.

V usage is TRBV14 and J usage is TRBJ2-3; 7 bases line up with TRBD2. The CDR3 spans 14 residues. CDR1 SGHDN and CDR2 FVKESK come from the germline V gene. Trimming at V came to 1 base and at J to 7 bases, leaving 5 bases not matched to a gene. The CDR3 DNA reads as TGTGCCAGCAGCCAAGCCCCGGGACTATATACGCAGTATTTT. Amino acid sequence: CASSQAPGLYTQYF.

The table lists this clone with a count of one. J is TRBJ2-7 and V is TRBV19, with D perhaps given as TRBD1 or TRBD2 (5 bases each). Germline values: CDR1 LNHDA, CDR2 SQIVND (reference sequence). The CDR3 is 14 amino acids. V was pared by 6 bases and J by 5 bases, with 17 bases between. The CDR3 coding sequence is TGTGCCAGTAGCCATTATTTGGGGGAAGACGAGCAGTACTTC. It encodes CASSHYLGEDEQYF. Using reference TRBV19 and TRBJ2-7 for the parts outside the CDR3, the full variable domain is DGGITQSPKYLFRKEGQNVTLSCEQNLNHDAMYWYRQDPGQGLRLIYYSQIVNDFQKGDIAEGYSVSREKKESFPLTVTSAQKNPTAFYLCASSHYLGEDEQYFGPGTRLTVT.

The CDR3 region is CASSLTAGELFF. The CDR3, as DNA: TGTGCCAGCAGTTTGACGGCCGGGGAGCTGTTTTTT. The chain recombines TRBV27 with TRBJ2-2; D not certain. V was cut by 3 bases and J by 6 bases, with 5 bases left in between. The length of the CDR3 is 12 residues. The germline V gene encodes CDR1 MNHEY and CDR2 SMNVEV (reference sequence).

CDR3 amino acids: CASSPNRDEQYF. Here the CDR3 DNA reads TGTGCCAGCAGCCCGAACAGGGACGAGCAGTACTTC. This chain uses TRBV6-5 with TRBJ2-7; a weak D match, TRBD1 (6 bases). This CDR3 contains 12 residues. V shed 6 bases and J shed 5 bases, with 11 bases lying between them. The germline CDR1 and CDR2 sequences are MNHEY and SVGAGI.

V and J are TRBV7-9 and TRBJ2-1, with 7 positions matching TRBD2. Germline V CDR1 and CDR2: SEHNR, FQNEAQ (reference sequence). V shed 5 bases and J 0 bases; nucleotides not matched to a gene: 4. The CDR3 loop spans 15 amino acids. The CDR3 here is CASSTTSASYNEQFF. For the CDR3, the DNA is TGTGCCAGCAGCACAACTAGCGCCTCCTACAATGAGCAGTTCTTC.

CDR3 sequence (DNA): TGTGCCAGCAGCCAAGTTACAGGGGGCCGATCAGATACGCAGTATTTT. Its translation is CASSQVTGGRSDTQYF. This chain connects TRBV3-1 (or the pseudogene TRBV3-2) to TRBJ2-3; 9 bases are shared with TRBD1. V trimming: 1 base; J trimming: 4 bases; junction bases outside the gene matches: 6. The V gene's germline CDR1 is LGHDT and CDR2 YNNKEL (reference sequence). The CDR3 consists of 16 residues.

The chain combines TRBV28 with TRBJ2-7; maybe TRBD2 (6 bases). V was cut by 7 bases and J by 2 bases, with 15 bases left in between. The CDR3 spans 14 residues. The germline V gene encodes CDR1 MDHEN and CDR2 SYDVKM. CDR3 residues: CASMGGGRTYEQYF. For the CDR3, the DNA is TGTGCCAGCATGGGGGGAGGCCGCACCTACGAGCAGTACTTC. Filled out from reference TRBV28 and TRBJ2-7, the complete variable domain reads DVKVTQSSRYLVKRTGEKVFLECVQDMDHENMFWYRQDPGLGLRLIYFSYDVKMKEKGDIPEGYSVSREKKERFSLILESASTNQTSMYLCASMGGGRTYEQYFGPGTRLTVT.

CDR3 protein: CASVQGNYGYTF. The CDR3 nucleotides are TGTGCCAGTGTCCAGGGAAACTATGGCTACACCTTC. The chain has TRBV19 and TRBJ1-2, with D maybe TRBD1 (5 bases). The CDR3 extends over 12 amino acids. V lost 8 bases, J lost 2 bases, and 9 bases lay in between. Germline CDR1 and CDR2: LNHDA and SQIVND (reference sequence).

This chain uses TRBV10-3 with TRBJ1-3, with D maybe TRBD1 (6 bases). V gave up 7 bases and J gave up 0 bases, with 13 bases separating them. The CDR3 runs 15 residues. Germline V gives CDR1 ENHRY, CDR2 SYGVKD. CDR3 coding DNA: TGTGCCATCAAGACAGGCCTCTTCTCTGGAAACACCATATATTTT. Its translation: CAIKTGLFSGNTIYF.

This chain links TRBV6-2 or TRBV6-3 with TRBJ1-5; TRBD1 aligns across 7 bases. Trimming cost V 5 bases and J 10 bases; bases outside gene matches: 8. This CDR3 has 13 amino acids. Germline V gene lookup returns CDR1 MNHEY and CDR2 SVGEGT. This chain's CDR3 is CASSNGTVYPQHF. The CDR3 DNA follows: TGTGCCAGCAGTAACGGGACAGTTTATCCCCAGCATTTT.

The chain employs TRBV28 and TRBJ2-1, with D possibly matching TRBD1 (6 bases). Trimming removed 5 bases at V and 6 bases at J, with 11 bases between. The V gene's germline CDR1 is MDHEN and CDR2 SYDVKM. The CDR3 is made up of 13 amino acids. CDR3 protein: CASSAPGANEQFF. Here the CDR3 DNA reads TGTGCCAGCAGTGCCCCAGGGGCCAATGAGCAGTTCTTC.

V gene TRBV9 combines with J gene TRBJ2-2, with TRBD1 as a possible D gene (5 bases). The germline gives CDR1 SGDLS, CDR2 YYNGEE. This CDR3 region has 14 residues. V dropped 4 bases and J dropped 3 bases, with 10 bases sitting between them. CDR3 amino acids: CASSPAGYTGELFF. CDR3 DNA: TGTGCCAGCAGCCCCGCAGGGTACACCGGGGAGCTGTTTTTT.

The V call is TRBV4-1, the J call TRBJ1-2, with TRBD1 as a possible D gene (5 bases). CDR3 length equals 17 residues. V lost 6 bases and J 7 bases, leaving 27 bases between the germline ends. Germline V gene sequence: CDR1 MGHRA, CDR2 YSYEKL. The CDR3 DNA sequence: TGCGCCAGCAGAATCCCCGAGGTGCCAGGGCGCGTAGGTGGCTACACCTTC. Translating it yields CASRIPEVPGRVGGYTF.